This T cell receptor (beta chain) came from a study of cytomegalovirus exposure and HLA in healthy donors. General study findings and limits: Judged likely to be a sequencing artifact was a cluster of highly shared sequence variants.

The PCR was carried out with 60 Vbeta primers and 13 Jbeta primers. Clones were read by immunoSEQ multiplex PCR, and TCRdb kept only the in-frame ones, dropping some. The data show about 210,000 clones, with about 76% seen just once and more than 0.35% held by the top ten. This clone was picked up a small number of times. The target antigen is unknown. CDR1 is LGHNA, CDR2 YNFKEQ, per germline. Trimming left V 0 bases short and J 0 bases short, with 3 bases between. This CDR3 contains 14 residues. This rearrangement joins TRBV4-2 to TRBJ2-1; D remains ambiguous. The sequenced sample consisted of PBMCs. The clonotype comes from a male donor in good health and CMV-seropositive. Written as DNA, the CDR3 is TGTGCCAGCAGCCAAGAGTACTCCTACAATGAGCAGTTCTTC. Its translation: CASSQEYSYNEQFF.